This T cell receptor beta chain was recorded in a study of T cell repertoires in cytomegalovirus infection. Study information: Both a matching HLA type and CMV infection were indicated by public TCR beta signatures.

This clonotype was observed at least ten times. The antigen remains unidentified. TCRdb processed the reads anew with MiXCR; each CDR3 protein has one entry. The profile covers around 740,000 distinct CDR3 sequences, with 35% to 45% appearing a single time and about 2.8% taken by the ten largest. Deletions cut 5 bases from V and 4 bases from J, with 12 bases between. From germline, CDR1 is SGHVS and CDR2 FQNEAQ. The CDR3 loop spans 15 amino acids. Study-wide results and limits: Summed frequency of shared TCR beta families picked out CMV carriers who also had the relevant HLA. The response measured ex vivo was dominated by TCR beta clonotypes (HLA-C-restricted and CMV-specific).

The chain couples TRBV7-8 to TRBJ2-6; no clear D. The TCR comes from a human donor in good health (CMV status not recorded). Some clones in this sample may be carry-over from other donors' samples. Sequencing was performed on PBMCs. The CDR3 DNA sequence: TGTGCCAGCAGCCCCCGGTTGGCGGGGGCCAACGTCCTGACTTTC. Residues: CASSPRLAGANVLTF.